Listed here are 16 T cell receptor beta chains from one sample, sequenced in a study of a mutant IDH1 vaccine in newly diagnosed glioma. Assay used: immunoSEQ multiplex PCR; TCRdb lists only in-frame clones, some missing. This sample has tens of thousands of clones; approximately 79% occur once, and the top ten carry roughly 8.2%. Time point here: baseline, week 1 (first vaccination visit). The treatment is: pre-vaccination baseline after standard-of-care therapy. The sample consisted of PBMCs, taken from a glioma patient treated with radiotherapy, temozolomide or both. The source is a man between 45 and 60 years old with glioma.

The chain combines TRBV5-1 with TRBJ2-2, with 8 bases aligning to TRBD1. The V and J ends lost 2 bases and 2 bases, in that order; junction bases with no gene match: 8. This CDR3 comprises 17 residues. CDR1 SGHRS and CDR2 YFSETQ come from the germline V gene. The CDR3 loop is CASSFAGDRINTGELFF. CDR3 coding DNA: TGCGCCAGCAGCTTCGCCGGGGACAGGATAAACACCGGGGAGCTGTTTTTT.

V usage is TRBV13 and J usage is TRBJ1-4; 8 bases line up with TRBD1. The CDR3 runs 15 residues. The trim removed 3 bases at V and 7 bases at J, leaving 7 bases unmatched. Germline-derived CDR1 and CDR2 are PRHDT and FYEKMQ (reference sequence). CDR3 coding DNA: TGTGCCAGCAGCTTCCGGCGGACAGGGAGTGAAAAACTGTTTTTT. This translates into CASSFRRTGSEKLFF.

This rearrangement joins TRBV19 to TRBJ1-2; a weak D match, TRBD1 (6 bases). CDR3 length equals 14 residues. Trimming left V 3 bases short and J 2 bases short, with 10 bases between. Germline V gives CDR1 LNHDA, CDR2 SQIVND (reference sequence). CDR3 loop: CASSIAGANYGYTF. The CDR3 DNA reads TGTGCCAGTAGTATCGCAGGGGCGAACTATGGCTACACCTTC.

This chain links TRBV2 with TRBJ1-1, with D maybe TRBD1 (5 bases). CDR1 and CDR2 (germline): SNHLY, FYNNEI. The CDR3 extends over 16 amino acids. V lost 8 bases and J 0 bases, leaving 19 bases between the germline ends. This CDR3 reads CASGSLSGGMNTEAFF. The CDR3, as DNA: TGTGCCAGCGGTAGTCTGTCTGGGGGGATGAACACTGAAGCTTTCTTT.

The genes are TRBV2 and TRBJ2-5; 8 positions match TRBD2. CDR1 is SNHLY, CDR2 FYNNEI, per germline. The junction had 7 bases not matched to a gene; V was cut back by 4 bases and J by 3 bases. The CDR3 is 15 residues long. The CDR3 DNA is TGTGCCAGCAGTGCCGGGACTAGGAAGAAAGAGACCCAGTACTTC. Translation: CASSAGTRKKETQYF.

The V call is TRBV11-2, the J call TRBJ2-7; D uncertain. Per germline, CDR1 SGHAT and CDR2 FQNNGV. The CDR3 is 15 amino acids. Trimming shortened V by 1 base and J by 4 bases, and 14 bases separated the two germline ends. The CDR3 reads CASSLAGDLRYEQYF. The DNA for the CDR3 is TGTGCCAGCAGCTTAGCCGGAGACTTAAGGTACGAGCAGTACTTC.

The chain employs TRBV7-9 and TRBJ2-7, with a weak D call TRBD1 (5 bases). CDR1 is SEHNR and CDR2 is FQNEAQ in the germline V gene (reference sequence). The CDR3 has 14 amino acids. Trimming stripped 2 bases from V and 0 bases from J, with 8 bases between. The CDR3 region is CASSLRQGSYEQYF. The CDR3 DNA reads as TGTGCCAGCAGCTTAAGGCAGGGCTCCTACGAGCAGTACTTC.

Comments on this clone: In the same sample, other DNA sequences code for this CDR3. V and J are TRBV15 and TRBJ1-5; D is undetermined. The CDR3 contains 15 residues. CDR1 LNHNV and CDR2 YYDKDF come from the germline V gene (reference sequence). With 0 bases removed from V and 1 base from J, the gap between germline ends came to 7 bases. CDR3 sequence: CATSRDPGSNQPQHF. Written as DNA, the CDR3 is TGTGCCACCAGCAGAGACCCGGGGAGCAATCAGCCCCAGCATTTT.

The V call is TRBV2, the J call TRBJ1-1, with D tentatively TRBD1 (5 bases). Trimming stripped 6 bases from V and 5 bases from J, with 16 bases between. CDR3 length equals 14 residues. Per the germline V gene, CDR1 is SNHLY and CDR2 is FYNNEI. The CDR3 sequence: CASSPREVGTEAFF. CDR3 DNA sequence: TGTGCCAGCAGCCCCAGGGAAGTTGGGACTGAAGCTTTCTTT.

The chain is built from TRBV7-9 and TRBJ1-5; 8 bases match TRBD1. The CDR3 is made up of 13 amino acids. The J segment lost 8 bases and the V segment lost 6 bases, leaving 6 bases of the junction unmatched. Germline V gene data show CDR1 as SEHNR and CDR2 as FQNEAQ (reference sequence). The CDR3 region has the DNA TGTGCCAGCAGTGGACAGGGTGGGGAGCCCCAGCATTTT. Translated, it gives CASSGQGGEPQHF.

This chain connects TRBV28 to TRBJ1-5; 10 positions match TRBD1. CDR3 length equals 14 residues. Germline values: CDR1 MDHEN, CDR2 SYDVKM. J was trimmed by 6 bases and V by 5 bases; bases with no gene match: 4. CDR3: CASSRTGGSQPQHF. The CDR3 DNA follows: TGTGCCAGCAGTCGGACAGGGGGGAGTCAGCCCCAGCATTTT.

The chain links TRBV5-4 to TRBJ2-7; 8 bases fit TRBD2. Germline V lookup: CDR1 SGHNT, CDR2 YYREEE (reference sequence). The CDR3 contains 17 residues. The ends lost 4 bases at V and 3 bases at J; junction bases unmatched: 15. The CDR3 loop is CASSPGVAGYGDYEQYF. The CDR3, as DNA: TGTGCCAGCAGCCCCGGGGTAGCGGGGTACGGAGACTACGAGCAGTACTTC. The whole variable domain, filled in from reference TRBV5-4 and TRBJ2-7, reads ETGVTQSPTHLIKTRGQQVTLRCSSQSGHNTVSWYQQALGQGPQFIFQYYREEENGRGNFPPRFSGLQFPNYSSELNVNALELDDSALYLCASSPGVAGYGDYEQYFGPGTRLTVT.

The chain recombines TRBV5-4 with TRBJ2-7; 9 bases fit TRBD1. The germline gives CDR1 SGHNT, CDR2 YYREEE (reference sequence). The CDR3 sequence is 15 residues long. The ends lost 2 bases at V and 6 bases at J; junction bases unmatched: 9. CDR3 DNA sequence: TGTGCCAGCAGCTTCGGGGACAGGGAGGCTGGCGAGCAGTACTTC. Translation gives CASSFGDREAGEQYF.

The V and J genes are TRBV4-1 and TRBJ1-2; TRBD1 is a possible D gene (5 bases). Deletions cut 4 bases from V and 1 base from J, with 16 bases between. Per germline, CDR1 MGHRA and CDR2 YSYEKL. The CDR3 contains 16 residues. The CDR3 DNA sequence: TGCGCCAGCAGCCTTAGCGGGACTGCTCTTAACTATGGCTACACCTTC. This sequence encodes CASSLSGTALNYGYTF.

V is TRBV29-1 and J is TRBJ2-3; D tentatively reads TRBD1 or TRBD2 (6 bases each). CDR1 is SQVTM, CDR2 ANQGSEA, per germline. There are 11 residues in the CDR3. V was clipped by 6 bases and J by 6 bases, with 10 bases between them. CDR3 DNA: TGCAGCGTAAGGGGGGCGGATACGCAGTATTTT. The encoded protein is CSVRGADTQYF.

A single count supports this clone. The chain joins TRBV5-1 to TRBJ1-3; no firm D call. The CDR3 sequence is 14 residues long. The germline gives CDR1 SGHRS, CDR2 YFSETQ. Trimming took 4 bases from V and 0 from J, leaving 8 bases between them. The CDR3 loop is CASSPGPSGNTIYF. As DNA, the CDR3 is TGCGCCAGCAGCCCCGGTCCCTCTGGAAACACCATATATTTT.